This is a list of T cell receptor beta chains from one sample in a study of memory CD8 T cells in hepatitis C reinfection. Some clones are missing from TCRdb's copy, which holds only in-frame ones; the method was immunoSEQ multiplex PCR. Among under 50,000 clones listed, 85% to 90% were seen once. Specimen: naive CD8+ T cells sorted from blood. The receptors originated from a man between 18 and 35 years old with hepatitis C virus infection. The CDR3 runs from the conserved cysteine through the conserved F or W. D genes are given only for firm matches. The size field is filled for only some rows; it gives once, few, many or a size class.

j_call: TRBJ1-2
d_call: TRBD1
v_call: TRBV9
clone_size: NA
cdr3_aa: CASSVGRTGNNYGYTF
cdr3_nt: TGTGCCAGCAGCGTAGGCCGGACAGGGAATAACTATGGCTACACCTTC

j_call: TRBJ1-1
d_call: TRBD1
v_call: TRBV6-1
clone_size: NA
cdr3_aa: CASREGQGTTEAFF
cdr3_nt: TGTGCCAGCAGGGAGGGACAGGGAACCACTGAAGCTTTCTTT

j_call: TRBJ1-2
d_call: TRBD1
v_call: TRBV2
clone_size: NA
cdr3_aa: CASTTGANYGYTF
cdr3_nt: TGTGCCAGCACGACAGGGGCTAACTATGGCTACACCTTC

j_call: TRBJ2-5
d_call: TRBD2
v_call: TRBV19
clone_size: NA
cdr3_aa: CATSQTGDGGGTQYF
cdr3_nt: TGTGCCACCTCACAGACCGGGGACGGGGGGGGGACCCAGTACTTC

j_call: TRBJ2-1
d_call: NA
v_call: TRBV5-5
clone_size: NA
cdr3_aa: CASSPGAGNEQFF
cdr3_nt: TGTGCCAGCAGCCCAGGAGCGGGTAATGAGCAGTTCTTC

j_call: TRBJ2-1
d_call: TRBD1
v_call: TRBV11-2
clone_size: few
cdr3_aa: CASSLGSFRGHEQFF
cdr3_nt: TGTGCCAGCAGCTTAGGAAGTTTCAGGGGGCATGAGCAGTTCTTC

j_call: TRBJ1-6
d_call: TRBD1
v_call: TRBV27
clone_size: NA
cdr3_aa: CASSLGQGGSPLHF
cdr3_nt: TGTGCCAGCAGTTTGGGGCAGGGGGGTTCACCCCTCCACTTT

j_call: TRBJ2-6
d_call: NA
v_call: TRBV4-1
clone_size: NA
cdr3_aa: CASSQDSLSGANVLTF
cdr3_nt: TGCGCCAGCAGCCAAGATTCACTCTCTGGGGCCAACGTCCTGACTTTC

j_call: TRBJ1-1
d_call: NA
v_call: TRBV25-1
clone_size: NA
cdr3_aa: CASSEDGGGNTEAFF
cdr3_nt: TGTGCCAGCAGTGAAGATGGGGGGGGAAACACTGAAGCTTTCTTT

j_call: TRBJ1-3
d_call: TRBD1
v_call: TRBV29-1
clone_size: NA
cdr3_aa: CSVGTENGNTIYF
cdr3_nt: TGCAGCGTGGGGACAGAGAATGGAAACACCATATATTTT

j_call: TRBJ2-7
d_call: NA
v_call: TRBV9
clone_size: NA
cdr3_aa: CASSEGLSEQYF
cdr3_nt: TGTGCCAGCAGCGAGGGACTCTCCGAGCAGTACTTC

j_call: TRBJ1-2
d_call: TRBD1
v_call: TRBV5-1
clone_size: once
cdr3_aa: CASSPRQGVYGYTF
cdr3_nt: TGCGCCAGCAGCCCCCGACAGGGGGTCTATGGCTACACCTTC

j_call: TRBJ2-6
d_call: NA
v_call: TRBV28
clone_size: NA
cdr3_aa: CASSFPDRTIQAGANVLTF
cdr3_nt: TGTGCCAGCAGTTTTCCCGACAGGACCATTCAGGCTGGGGCCAACGTCCTGACTTTC

j_call: TRBJ2-5
d_call: TRBD2
v_call: TRBV6-5
clone_size: NA
cdr3_aa: CASSLAGVGTQYF
cdr3_nt: TGTGCCAGCAGTTTAGCGGGGGTGGGGACCCAGTACTTC

j_call: TRBJ1-4
d_call: NA
v_call: TRBV27
clone_size: NA
cdr3_aa: CASSTGRESEKLFF
cdr3_nt: TGTGCCAGCAGTACCGGACGGGAGAGTGAAAAACTGTTTTTT

j_call: TRBJ2-1
d_call: NA
v_call: TRBV4-1
clone_size: once
cdr3_aa: CASSQAFDRSYEQFF
cdr3_nt: TGCGCCAGCAGCCAAGCCTTTGACAGGAGCTATGAGCAGTTCTTC

j_call: TRBJ1-4
d_call: TRBD1
v_call: TRBV6-5
clone_size: NA
cdr3_aa: CASSPGTGAEKLFF
cdr3_nt: TGTGCCAGCTCACCCGGGACAGGGGCTGAAAAACTGTTTTTT

j_call: TRBJ2-1
d_call: NA
v_call: TRBV7-9
clone_size: NA
cdr3_aa: CASSRTGSSYNEQFF
cdr3_nt: TGTGCCAGCAGCCGCACAGGGTCGTCCTACAATGAGCAGTTCTTC

j_call: TRBJ2-2
d_call: NA
v_call: TRBV6-6
clone_size: NA
cdr3_aa: CASRGAATGELFF
cdr3_nt: TGTGCCAGCAGAGGGGCTGCCACCGGGGAGCTGTTTTTT

j_call: TRBJ2-2
d_call: TRBD1
v_call: TRBV15
clone_size: NA
cdr3_aa: CATSRAPGQGLGGELFF
cdr3_nt: TGTGCCACCAGCAGAGCCCCGGGACAGGGACTCGGCGGGGAGCTGTTTTTT

j_call: TRBJ1-2
d_call: TRBD1
v_call: TRBV14
clone_size: once
cdr3_aa: CASSHGTDLRGYGYTF
cdr3_nt: TGTGCCAGCAGCCACGGGACAGACCTTAGGGGCTATGGCTACACCTTC

j_call: TRBJ2-1
d_call: NA
v_call: TRBV10-3
clone_size: NA
cdr3_aa: CAISASLADSYNEQFF
cdr3_nt: TGTGCCATCAGTGCGTCGCTAGCCGACTCCTACAATGAGCAGTTCTTC

j_call: TRBJ2-1
d_call: TRBD2
v_call: TRBV7-9
clone_size: NA
cdr3_aa: CASSPRTSGAFYNEQFF
cdr3_nt: TGTGCCAGCAGCCCTCGGACTAGCGGGGCTTTCTACAATGAGCAGTTCTTC

j_call: TRBJ1-1
d_call: NA
v_call: TRBV19
clone_size: NA
cdr3_aa: CASSMGRSEAFF
cdr3_nt: TGTGCCAGTAGTATGGGGAGGTCTGAAGCTTTCTTT

j_call: TRBJ1-1
d_call: TRBD1
v_call: TRBV28
clone_size: NA
cdr3_aa: CASRWTGQNTEAFF
cdr3_nt: TGTGCCAGCAGGTGGACAGGTCAGAACACTGAAGCTTTCTTT

j_call: TRBJ1-1
d_call: NA
v_call: TRBV5-6
clone_size: few
cdr3_aa: CASSLLVPLTALNTEAFF
cdr3_nt: TGTGCCAGCAGCTTGCTCGTTCCCTTGACAGCACTGAACACTGAAGCTTTCTTT

j_call: TRBJ2-4
d_call: NA
v_call: TRBV4-3
clone_size: NA
cdr3_aa: CASSQDPRGGRTGNIQYF
cdr3_nt: TGCGCCAGCAGCCAAGACCCCCGAGGAGGGAGGACCGGAAACATTCAGTACTTC

j_call: TRBJ2-1
d_call: TRBD2
v_call: TRBV4-3
clone_size: NA
cdr3_aa: CASSPGLAAPYNEQFF
cdr3_nt: TGCGCCAGCAGCCCAGGACTAGCGGCTCCCTACAATGAGCAGTTCTTC

j_call: TRBJ1-1
d_call: TRBD1
v_call: TRBV7-9
clone_size: NA
cdr3_aa: CASSRDRGRAFF
cdr3_nt: TGTGCCAGCAGCCGAGACAGGGGAAGGGCTTTCTTT